These 32 T cell receptor beta chains share one sample of origin, sequenced in a study of human T cells and chemical hapten exposure. Each CDR3 protein gets one entry after TCRdb re-called the RACE reads with MiXCR. This sample has around 80,000 distinct CDR3 sequences, with 6% to 8.5% found just once. Time point meaning: patch test 2, 6 weeks after DPC sensitization. Indicated treatment: therapeutic diphenylcyclopropenone sensitization with weekly scalp DPC. This sample comprised whole blood, obtained in connection with sensitization to the hapten diphenylcyclopropenone (DPC). The receptors come from a woman aged 25 to 39 with alopecia areata. Some clones in this sample may be carry-over from other donors' samples.

This clonotype came up many times. The genes are TRBV5-6 and TRBJ2-3; D is ambiguous. CDR3 length: 14 amino acids. CDR1 is SGHDT and CDR2 is YYEEEE in the germline V gene. V was shortened by 3 bases and J by 4 bases, with 12 bases between the two germline ends. CDR3 sequence reads: CASSYVSSPDTQYF. The CDR3, as DNA: TGTGCCAGCAGCTACGTTTCCTCCCCAGATACGCAGTATTTT.

This clonotype was counted ten times or more. V usage is TRBV12-3 or TRBV12-4 and J usage is TRBJ2-1; D not resolved. Trimming shortened V by 6 bases and J by 5 bases, and 11 bases separated the two germline ends. The CDR3 extends over 13 amino acids. In nucleotides, the CDR3 is TGTGCCAGCAGCCCCCAATCTGACAATGAGCAGTTCTTC. It yields the protein CASSPQSDNEQFF.

The chain carries TRBV5-1 and TRBJ1-1; possibly TRBD1 for D (5 bases). Trimming took off 2 bases at V and 8 bases at J, with 13 bases between the two ends. This CDR3 contains 13 residues. CDR1 SGHRS and CDR2 YFSETQ come from the germline V gene. The CDR3 spells CASSFLPGAEAFF. In nucleotides, the CDR3 is TGCGCCAGCAGCTTCTTACCCGGGGCAGAAGCTTTCTTT.

This clonotype has a handful of counts. The chain combines TRBV5-8 with TRBJ1-5; D possibly uses TRBD1 or TRBD2 (5 bases each). With the DNA end fitting TRBJ2-3 better, the J assignment may be wrong. The germline V gene encodes CDR1 SGHTS and CDR2 YDEGEE. This CDR3 contains 15 residues. CDR3 coding DNA: TGTGCCAGCAGCCCGACAGACTATAGCAATCAGCCCCAGTATTTT. Translation gives CASSPTDYSNQPQYF.

The V call is TRBV9, the J call TRBJ2-1, with a weak D call TRBD1 (7 bases). The germline CDR1 and CDR2 sequences are SGDLS and YYNGEE. Trimming left V 4 bases short and J 8 bases short, with 16 bases between. CDR3 length: 14 amino acids. The CDR3 reads CASSPPGGWDEQFF. CDR3 DNA sequence: TGTGCCAGCAGCCCCCCAGGGGGGTGGGATGAGCAGTTCTTC.

This clonotype was seen more than once but under ten times. CDR3 in DNA: TGTGCCAGCTCACCAGACAGGGATCAGCCCCAGCATTTT. Amino acids: CASSPDRDQPQHF. This chain connects TRBV18 to TRBJ1-5, with 7 bases lining up with TRBD1. Germline V gene data show CDR1 as KGHSH and CDR2 as LQKENI. The V and J ends lost 2 bases and 5 bases, in that order; junction bases with no gene match: 0. The CDR3 is 13 amino acids. Full variable domain (outside the CDR3, taken from reference TRBV18 and TRBJ1-5): NAGVMQNPRHLVRRRGQEARLRCSPMKGHSHVYWYRQLPEEGLKFMVYLQKENIIDESGMPKERFSAEFPKEGPSILRIQQVVRGDSAAYFCASSPDRDQPQHFGDGTRLSIL.

The J gene is TRBJ2-2, the V gene TRBV19; the match to TRBD1 covers 7 bases. This CDR3 is built from 14 residues. V gave up 8 bases and J gave up 3 bases; unmatched junction bases: 6. Germline-derived CDR1 and CDR2 are LNHDA and SQIVND (reference sequence). The DNA of the CDR3 is TGTGCCAGTCGAGGGGGCAAGGACACCGGGGAGCTGTTTTTT. Residues: CASRGGKDTGELFF. The full variable domain, in which reference TRBV19 and TRBJ2-2 provide the parts outside the CDR3, is DGGITQSPKYLFRKEGQNVTLSCEQNLNHDAMYWYRQDPGQGLRLIYYSQIVNDFQKGDIAEGYSVSREKKESFPLTVTSAQKNPTAFYLCASRGGKDTGELFFGEGSRLTVL.

In this sample, this clonotype turned up a few times. This chain connects TRBV19 to TRBJ1-4; weak D call: TRBD1 (6 bases). This CDR3 has 13 amino acids. The V end lost 9 bases, the J end lost 2 bases, and 10 bases lay between the germline ends. CDR1 LNHDA and CDR2 SQIVND come from the germline V gene (reference sequence). The CDR3 is CASNRDTNEKLFF. For the CDR3, the DNA is TGTGCCAGCAACAGGGATACTAATGAAAAACTGTTTTTT.

The chain has TRBV5-6 and TRBJ2-7, with D possibly being TRBD2 (5 bases). The CDR3 spans 13 residues. V gave up 4 bases and J gave up 7 bases, with 15 bases separating them. Germline V CDR1 and CDR2: SGHDT, YYEEEE. The CDR3 region is CASSLGFRREQYF. The CDR3 DNA follows: TGTGCCAGCAGCCTCGGCTTCCGGAGGGAGCAGTACTTC.

This clonotype was picked up many times. This chain connects TRBV10-3 to TRBJ1-1; the D is unclear. The germline V gene encodes CDR1 ENHRY and CDR2 SYGVKD. With 6 bases removed from V and 0 bases from J, the gap between germline ends came to 11 bases. The CDR3 extends over 14 amino acids. CDR3: CAIRRDTLNTEAFF. The CDR3 DNA follows: TGTGCCATCAGACGGGATACCTTGAACACTGAAGCTTTCTTT.

This clonotype was found many times. V usage is TRBV6-6 and J usage is TRBJ1-4; a possible D gene is TRBD1 (6 bases). The CDR3 length is 22 residues. The germline V gene encodes CDR1 MNHNY and CDR2 SVGAGI (reference sequence). With 2 bases removed from V and 0 bases from J, the gap between germline ends came to 28 bases. CDR3 bases: TGTGCCAGCAGTTACCCCGAGGGGGGACCCAAGGAAGGCCGTGCAACTAATGAAAAACTGTTTTTT. Protein product: CASSYPEGGPKEGRATNEKLFF.

V is TRBV6-1 and J is TRBJ1-1; D unclear. This CDR3 is built from 13 residues. The germline CDR1 and CDR2 sequences are MNHNS and SASEGT. V was clipped by 0 bases and J by 9 bases, with 11 bases between them. The CDR3 DNA reads as TGTGCCAGCAGTGAAGCCCCCAAGACGAAAGCTTTCTTT. Translated, it gives CASSEAPKTKAFF.

This clonotype was counted a few times. V is TRBV6-1 and J is TRBJ1-3; TRBD1 is a possible D gene (5 bases). This CDR3 is 15 amino acids long. Germline lookup yields CDR1 MNHNS and CDR2 SASEGT. Trimming cost V 3 bases and J 0 bases, with 9 bases left between them. CDR3 sequence reads: CASSDVRASGNTIYF. The DNA of the CDR3 is TGTGCCAGCAGTGACGTCAGGGCCTCTGGAAACACCATATATTTT.

This clonotype appeared many times. This chain uses TRBV12-3 or TRBV12-4 with TRBJ1-3, with 8 bases aligning to TRBD1. J was trimmed by 0 bases and V by 5 bases; bases with no gene match: 9. The CDR3 is 17 amino acids. CDR3 residues: CASSPLTGAFSGNTIYF. CDR3 DNA sequence: TGTGCCAGCAGTCCTCTGACAGGGGCCTTCTCTGGAAACACCATATATTTT.

This clonotype appeared many times. The chain has TRBV2 and TRBJ2-4; tentative D call: TRBD1 (5 bases). Trimming removed 7 bases at V and 1 base at J, with 11 bases between. Germline V gives CDR1 SNHLY, CDR2 FYNNEI. The CDR3 consists of 14 residues. The CDR3 loop is CASIGQGAKNIQYF. CDR3 in DNA: TGTGCCAGCATTGGCCAGGGCGCCAAAAACATTCAGTACTTC.

This clonotype appeared a few times. This chain connects TRBV2 to TRBJ1-4; D ambiguous. Looked up from germline, CDR1 is SNHLY and CDR2 is FYNNEI. The V end lost 7 bases, the J end lost 10 bases, and 16 bases lay between the germline ends. CDR3 length: 13 amino acids. The CDR3 sequence is CASIPVVEGKLFF. CDR3 nucleotides: TGTGCCAGCATTCCGGTTGTGGAGGGAAAACTGTTTTTT.

This clonotype occurred many times. The CDR3 reads CASSSFSWGRQETQYF. CDR3 DNA sequence: TGTGCCAGCAGTTCTTTCAGCTGGGGCAGGCAAGAGACCCAGTACTTC. The chain combines TRBV6-6 with TRBJ2-5, with TRBD1 as a possible D gene (5 bases). Germline V CDR1 and CDR2: MNHNY, SVGAGI (reference sequence). V lost 4 bases and J 2 bases, leaving 17 bases between the germline ends. This CDR3 has 16 amino acids.

Ten or more counts support this clonotype. This rearrangement joins TRBV20-1 to TRBJ2-4; 8 nucleotides line up with TRBD2. Per germline, CDR1 DFQATT and CDR2 SNEGSKA (reference sequence). The V gene end was trimmed by 4 bases and the J gene end by 0 bases; junction bases not matched to a gene: 11. The CDR3 covers 17 residues. The CDR3 sequence: CSANTFSGAVAKNIQYF. The CDR3, as DNA: TGCAGTGCTAATACTTTTAGCGGGGCTGTAGCCAAAAACATTCAGTACTTC.

The V call is TRBV18, the J call TRBJ1-1; no firm D call. CDR1 KGHSH and CDR2 LQKENI come from the germline V gene. V was shortened by 2 bases and J by 1 base, with 14 bases between the two germline ends. The CDR3 spans 16 residues. CDR3 DNA sequence: TGTGCCAGCTCACCAAGGTCATTGAGCCCGAACACTGAAGCTTTCTTT. Translating it yields CASSPRSLSPNTEAFF.

This clonotype was picked up many times. V usage is TRBV10-1 and J usage is TRBJ2-3; 13 bases match TRBD2. Germline-derived CDR1 and CDR2 are WNHNN and SYGVQD (reference sequence). The J segment lost 6 bases and the V segment lost 2 bases, leaving 5 bases of the junction unmatched. This CDR3 is built from 16 residues. CDR3 DNA: TGCGCCAGCAGTGAGACTAGCGGGGGGGCCTTCGATACGCAGTATTTT. This codes for CASSETSGGAFDTQYF.

This clonotype was seen repeatedly, ten times or more. This rearrangement joins TRBV5-1 to TRBJ2-3; D possibly corresponds to TRBD2 (6 bases). This CDR3 spans 15 amino acids. Germline V lookup: CDR1 SGHRS, CDR2 YFSETQ. The germline V and J ends were trimmed by 1 base and 0 bases, with 9 bases remaining between them. The CDR3 DNA sequence: TGCGCCAGCAGCTTGAACGCGGGGAGCACAGATACGCAGTATTTT. Protein product: CASSLNAGSTDTQYF.

Ten or more counts support this clonotype. The chain employs TRBV12-3 or TRBV12-4 and TRBJ1-1, with D tentatively TRBD1 (6 bases). V lost 6 bases to trimming and J lost 4 bases, with 24 bases between them. CDR3 length: 17 residues. The chain's CDR3 is CASRPTGFYWGGTEAFF. The CDR3 DNA sequence: TGTGCCAGCAGGCCCACAGGGTTCTATTGGGGAGGCACTGAAGCTTTCTTT.

The chain combines TRBV6-5 with TRBJ1-5, with D maybe TRBD1 (5 bases). Trimming took 7 bases from V and 5 from J, leaving 18 bases between them. There are 15 residues in the CDR3. CDR1 is MNHEY and CDR2 is SVGAGI in the germline V gene. The CDR3 loop reads CASKPGGGAHQPQHF. The CDR3 DNA is TGTGCCAGCAAACCCGGTGGAGGGGCCCATCAGCCCCAGCATTTT.

This clonotype was seen at least ten times. The chain couples TRBV20-1 to TRBJ2-1; the match to TRBD1 covers 10 bases. V dropped 1 base and J dropped 7; count of bases not matched to a gene: 13. The CDR3 covers 17 residues. The germline gives CDR1 DFQATT, CDR2 SNEGSKA (reference sequence). DNA of the CDR3: TGCAGTGCTAGAGGGGGGGACAGGGGTTCGATTTGGAATGAGCAGTTCTTC. As protein: CSARGGDRGSIWNEQFF.

This clonotype showed up many times. The chain recombines TRBV2 with TRBJ1-6; 11 bases agree with TRBD1. This CDR3 is built from 15 residues. Germline V gene data show CDR1 as SNHLY and CDR2 as FYNNEI. With 6 bases clipped from V and 7 bases from J, the junction kept 5 bases outside the gene matches. The CDR3 loop reads CASRGQGGENSPLHF. The CDR3 DNA sequence: TGTGCCAGCAGGGGACAGGGGGGAGAGAATTCACCCCTCCACTTT.

This clonotype was detected many times. The V gene is TRBV11-2, the J gene TRBJ2-7; D possibly uses TRBD1 or TRBD2 (5 bases each). The CDR3 covers 16 residues. V was trimmed by 0 bases and J by 6 bases, leaving 18 bases between them. The germline V gene has CDR1 SGHAT and CDR2 FQNNGV. The CDR3 DNA follows: TGTGCCAGCAGCTTAGATCTTTTGGGTGCAGGGACCGAGCAGTACTTC. Amino acids: CASSLDLLGAGTEQYF. Using reference TRBV11-2 and TRBJ2-7 for the parts outside the CDR3, the full variable domain is EAGVAQSPRYKIIEKRQSVAFWCNPISGHATLYWYQQILGQGPKLLIQFQNNGVVDDSQLPKDRFSAERLKGVDSTLKIQPAKLEDSAVYLCASSLDLLGAGTEQYFGPGTRLTVT.

This clonotype was detected many times. The chain combines TRBV5-4 with TRBJ2-3; TRBD2 matches at 14 bases. The V gene end was trimmed by 4 bases and the J gene end by 6 bases; junction bases not matched to a gene: 7. Germline loops: CDR1 SGHNT, CDR2 YYREEE (reference sequence). CDR3 length: 16 residues. The CDR3 here is CASSGRLAGGPDTQYF. CDR3 DNA: TGTGCCAGCAGCGGGAGACTAGCGGGGGGGCCGGATACGCAGTATTTT.

In this sample, this clonotype turned up many times. The chain joins TRBV5-8 to TRBJ2-3, with no clear D. Germline values: CDR1 SGHTS, CDR2 YDEGEE. Between the trimmed V and J ends, which lost 4 bases and 0 bases, there was a span of 12 bases. The CDR3 sequence is 15 residues long. The CDR3, as DNA: TGTGCCAGCAGCCTAGGAACGACTAGCACAGATACGCAGTATTTT. Translating it yields CASSLGTTSTDTQYF.

The table lists this clonotype with many counts. The chain uses TRBV20-1 and TRBJ2-3; 9 bases are a match to TRBD2. V lost 5 bases to trimming and J lost 4 bases; unmatched junction nucleotides: 10. This CDR3 has 15 residues. Germline CDR1 DFQATT, CDR2 SNEGSKA (reference sequence). The CDR3 DNA sequence: TGCAGTGCTTCTGGGAGCGGGGGGACGGCAGATACGCAGTATTTT. Its protein is CSASGSGGTADTQYF.

This clonotype was counted many times. This chain joins TRBV5-6 and TRBJ2-5; 9 bases fit TRBD2. The CDR3 extends over 17 amino acids. V lost 2 bases to trimming and J lost 2 bases; unmatched junction nucleotides: 10. Germline CDR1 and CDR2: SGHDT and YYEEEE. CDR3 region: CASSFSFELAGQETQYF. DNA for the CDR3: TGTGCCAGCAGCTTTTCATTCGAGCTAGCGGGACAAGAGACCCAGTACTTC.

Only a few counts were recorded for this clonotype. The junction does not match germline at one end; this may be a read error. The DNA for the CDR3 is TGTGCCAGCAGCTTGGTAGGCCAGCTGGGGAATCAGCCCCAGAATTTT. Translating gives CASSLVGQLGNQPQNF. The J gene is TRBJ1-5, the V gene TRBV5-5; D gene unclear. Germline V gene sequence: CDR1 SGHKS, CDR2 YYEKEE (reference sequence). This CDR3 has 16 residues.

This chain joins TRBV12-3 or TRBV12-4 and TRBJ2-7, with 10 bases aligning to TRBD2. CDR3 length: 15 residues. The V gene end was trimmed by 4 bases and the J gene end by 3 bases; junction bases not matched to a gene: 6. The CDR3 DNA is TGTGCCAGCAGTTCCTTAGCTAGCGGGGGCTACGAGCAGTACTTC. As protein: CASSSLASGGYEQYF.